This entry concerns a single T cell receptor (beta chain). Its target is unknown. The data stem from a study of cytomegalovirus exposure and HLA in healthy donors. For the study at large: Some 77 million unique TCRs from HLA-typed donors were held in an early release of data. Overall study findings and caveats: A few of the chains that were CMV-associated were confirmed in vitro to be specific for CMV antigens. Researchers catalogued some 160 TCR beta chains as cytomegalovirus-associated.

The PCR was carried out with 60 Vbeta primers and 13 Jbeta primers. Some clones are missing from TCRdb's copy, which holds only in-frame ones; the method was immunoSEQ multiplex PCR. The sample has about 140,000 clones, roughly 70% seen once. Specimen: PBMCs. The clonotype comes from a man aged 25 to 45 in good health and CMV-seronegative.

For the CDR3, the DNA is TGTGCCAGCAGCTTAGATCGGGAGGCGGGGGAAAAACTGTTTTTT. Its translation is CASSLDREAGEKLFF. The rearrangement uses TRBV7-2 and TRBJ1-4; no reliable D call. Per germline, CDR1 SGHTA and CDR2 FQGNSA. This CDR3 is 15 amino acids long. V dropped 1 base and J dropped 8 bases, with 14 bases sitting between them.